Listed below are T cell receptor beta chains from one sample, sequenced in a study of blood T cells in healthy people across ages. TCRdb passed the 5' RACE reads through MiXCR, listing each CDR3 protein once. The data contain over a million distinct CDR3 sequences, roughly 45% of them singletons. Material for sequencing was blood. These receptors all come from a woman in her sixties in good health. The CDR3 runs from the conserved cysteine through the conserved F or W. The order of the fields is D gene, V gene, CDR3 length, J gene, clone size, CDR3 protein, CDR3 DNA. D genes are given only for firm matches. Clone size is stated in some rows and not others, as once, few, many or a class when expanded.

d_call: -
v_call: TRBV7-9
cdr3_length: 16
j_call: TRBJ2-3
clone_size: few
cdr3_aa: CASSSRLGGRTDTQYF
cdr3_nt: TGTGCCAGCAGCTCCCGTCTCGGGGGGCGCACAGATACGCAGTATTTT

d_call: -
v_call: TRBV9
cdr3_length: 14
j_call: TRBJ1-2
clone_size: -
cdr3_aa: CASSAEGGTYGYTF
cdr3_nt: TGTGCCAGCAGCGCGGAGGGGGGAACCTATGGCTACACCTTC

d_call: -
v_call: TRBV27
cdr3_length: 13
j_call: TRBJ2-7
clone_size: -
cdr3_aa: CASLPSGSDEQYF
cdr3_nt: TGTGCCAGCCTCCCCTCTGGTTCCGACGAGCAGTACTTC

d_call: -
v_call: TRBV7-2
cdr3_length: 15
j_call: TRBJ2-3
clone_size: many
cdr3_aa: CASSSAISRTDTQYF
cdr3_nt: TGTGCCAGCAGCTCTGCAATCTCGCGCACAGATACGCAGTATTTT

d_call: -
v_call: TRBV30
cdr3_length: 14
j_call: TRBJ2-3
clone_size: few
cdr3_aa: CAWSVRRAQDTQYF
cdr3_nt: TGTGCCTGGAGTGTACGGCGAGCGCAAGATACGCAGTATTTT

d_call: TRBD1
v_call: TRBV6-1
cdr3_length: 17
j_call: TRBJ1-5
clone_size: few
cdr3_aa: CASSPTQTGGPNQPQHF
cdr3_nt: TGTGCCAGCAGTCCAACTCAGACAGGGGGCCCCAATCAGCCCCAGCATTTT

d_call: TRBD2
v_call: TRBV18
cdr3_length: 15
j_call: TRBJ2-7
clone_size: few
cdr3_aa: CASSRTSGTTYEQYF
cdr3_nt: TGTGCCAGCTCCCGGACTAGCGGGACCACCTACGAGCAGTACTTC

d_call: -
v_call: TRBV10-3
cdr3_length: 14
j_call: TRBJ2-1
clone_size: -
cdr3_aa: CAISEERSYNEQFF
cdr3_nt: TGTGCCATCAGTGAAGAACGGTCCTACAATGAGCAGTTCTTC

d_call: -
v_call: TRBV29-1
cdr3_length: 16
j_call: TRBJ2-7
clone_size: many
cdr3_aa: CSVVLPTTSIYDEQYF
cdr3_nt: TGCAGCGTTGTGCTCCCTACGACCTCCATCTACGACGAGCAGTACTTC

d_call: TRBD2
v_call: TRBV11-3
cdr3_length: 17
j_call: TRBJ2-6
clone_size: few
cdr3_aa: CASSSGLAGAGANVLTF
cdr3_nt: TGTGCCAGCAGCTCCGGCCTAGCGGGAGCTGGGGCCAACGTCCTGACTTTC

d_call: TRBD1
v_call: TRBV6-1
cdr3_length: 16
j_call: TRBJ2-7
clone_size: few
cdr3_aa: CASSNSAWTGGYEQYF
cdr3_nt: TGTGCCAGCAGTAACAGCGCATGGACAGGGGGCTACGAGCAGTACTTC

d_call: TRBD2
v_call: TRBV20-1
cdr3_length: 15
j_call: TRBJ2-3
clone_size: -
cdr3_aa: CGAREAGGPADTQYF
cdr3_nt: TGCGGTGCTAGAGAGGCGGGAGGGCCAGCAGATACGCAGTATTTT

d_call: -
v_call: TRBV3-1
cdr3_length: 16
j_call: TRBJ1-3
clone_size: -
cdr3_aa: CASSQVICLDRNTIYF
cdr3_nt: TGTGCCAGCAGCCAAGTGATATGCCTAGACCGAAACACCATATATTTT

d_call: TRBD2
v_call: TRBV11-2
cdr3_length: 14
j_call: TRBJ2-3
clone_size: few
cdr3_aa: CASSPRGGPDTQYF
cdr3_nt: TGTGCCAGCAGCCCCCGGGGGGGGCCGGATACGCAGTATTTT

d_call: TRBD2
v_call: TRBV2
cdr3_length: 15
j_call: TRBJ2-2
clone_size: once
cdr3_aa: CASSGGAGGPGELFF
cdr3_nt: TGTGCCAGCAGCGGGGGAGCGGGAGGGCCCGGGGAGCTGTTTTTT

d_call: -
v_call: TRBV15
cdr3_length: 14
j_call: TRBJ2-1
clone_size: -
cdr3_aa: CATSSRGAYNEQFF
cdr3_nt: TGTGCCACCAGCTCTCGAGGAGCCTACAATGAGCAGTTCTTC

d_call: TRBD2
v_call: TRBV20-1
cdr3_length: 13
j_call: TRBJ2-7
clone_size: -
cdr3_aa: CSRMAGGAYEQYF
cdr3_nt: TGCAGTAGAATGGCGGGAGGAGCCTACGAGCAGTACTTC

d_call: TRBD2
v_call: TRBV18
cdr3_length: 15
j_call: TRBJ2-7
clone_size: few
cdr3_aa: CASSPGSGSSYEQYF
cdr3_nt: TGTGCCAGCTCACCGGGTAGCGGGAGCTCCTACGAGCAGTACTTC

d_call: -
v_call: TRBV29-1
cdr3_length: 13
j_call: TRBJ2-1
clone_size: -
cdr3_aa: CSVVAGEGGEQFF
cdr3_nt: TGCAGCGTTGTGGCGGGAGAAGGGGGTGAGCAGTTCTTC

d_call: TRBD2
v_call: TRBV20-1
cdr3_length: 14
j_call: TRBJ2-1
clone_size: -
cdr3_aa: CSAIPGTRYNEQFF
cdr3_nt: TGCAGTGCTATACCCGGGACTAGGTACAATGAGCAGTTCTTC

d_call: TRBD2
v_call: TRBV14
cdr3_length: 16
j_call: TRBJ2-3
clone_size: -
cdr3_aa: CASSHTGTSTTDTQYF
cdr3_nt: TGTGCTAGCAGCCATACCGGGACTAGCACAACAGATACGCAGTATTTT

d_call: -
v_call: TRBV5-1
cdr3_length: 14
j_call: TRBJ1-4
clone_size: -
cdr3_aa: CASSETFRREKLFF
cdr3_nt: TGCGCCAGCAGCGAAACATTTAGGAGGGAAAAACTGTTTTTT

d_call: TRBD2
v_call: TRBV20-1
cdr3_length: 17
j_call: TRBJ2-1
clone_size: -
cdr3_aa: CSVSGASGSRSYNEQFF
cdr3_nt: TGCAGTGTTAGCGGGGCTAGCGGGAGTAGGTCCTACAATGAGCAGTTCTTC

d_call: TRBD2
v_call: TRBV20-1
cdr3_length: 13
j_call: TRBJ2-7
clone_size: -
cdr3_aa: CSAPGLVTGEQYF
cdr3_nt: TGCAGTGCTCCGGGACTAGTGACGGGCGAGCAGTACTTC

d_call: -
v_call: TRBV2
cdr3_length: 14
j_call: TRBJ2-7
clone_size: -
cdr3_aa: CASSIGGQDYEQYF
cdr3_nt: TGTGCCAGCAGCATAGGGGGGCAGGACTACGAGCAGTACTTC

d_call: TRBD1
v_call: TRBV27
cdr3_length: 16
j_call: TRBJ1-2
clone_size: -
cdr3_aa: CASSLQGGLANYGYTF
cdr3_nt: TGTGCCAGCAGTTTGCAGGGGGGTTTAGCTAACTATGGCTACACCTTC

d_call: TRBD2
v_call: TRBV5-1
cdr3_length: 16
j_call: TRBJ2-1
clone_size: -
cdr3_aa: CASSLDSAGGGNEQFF
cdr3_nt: TGCGCCAGCAGCTTGGATAGCGCGGGAGGGGGGAATGAGCAGTTCTTC

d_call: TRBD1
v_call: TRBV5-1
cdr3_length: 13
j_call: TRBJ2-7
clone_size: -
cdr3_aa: CASTTGGSYEQYF
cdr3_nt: TGCGCCAGCACCACAGGGGGATCTTACGAGCAGTACTTC

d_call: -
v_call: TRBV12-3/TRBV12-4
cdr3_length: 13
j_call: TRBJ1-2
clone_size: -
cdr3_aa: CASSFARAGGYTF
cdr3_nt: TGTGCCAGCAGTTTTGCCAGGGCGGGTGGCTACACCTTC

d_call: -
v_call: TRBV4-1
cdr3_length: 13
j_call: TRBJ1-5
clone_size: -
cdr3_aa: CASGDSVDQPQHF
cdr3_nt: TGCGCCAGTGGCGACAGCGTAGATCAGCCCCAGCATTTT

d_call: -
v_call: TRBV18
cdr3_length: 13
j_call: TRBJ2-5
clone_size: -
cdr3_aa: CASSPGFGETKYF
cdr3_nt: TGTGCCAGCTCTCCAGGGTTTGGGGAGACCAAGTACTTC

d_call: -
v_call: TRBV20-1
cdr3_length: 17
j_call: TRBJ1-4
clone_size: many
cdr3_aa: CSARANHQPGDNEKLFF
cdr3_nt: TGCAGTGCTAGAGCGAACCACCAACCGGGTGATAATGAAAAACTGTTTTTT

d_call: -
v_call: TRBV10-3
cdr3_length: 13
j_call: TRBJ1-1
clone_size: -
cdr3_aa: CAIGIPGRTEAFF
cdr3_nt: TGTGCCATCGGGATCCCGGGGCGCACTGAAGCTTTCTTT

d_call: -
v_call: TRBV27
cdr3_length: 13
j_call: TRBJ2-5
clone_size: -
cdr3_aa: CASSPGFQGTQYF
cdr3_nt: TGTGCCAGCAGCCCCGGATTTCAAGGGACCCAGTACTTC

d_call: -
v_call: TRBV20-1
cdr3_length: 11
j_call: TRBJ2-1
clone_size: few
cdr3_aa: CSVGEPNEQFF
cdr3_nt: TGCAGTGTCGGGGAACCCAATGAGCAGTTCTTC

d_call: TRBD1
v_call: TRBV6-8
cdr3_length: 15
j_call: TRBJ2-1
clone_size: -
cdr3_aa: CASSPDRGKNNEQFF
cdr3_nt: TGTGCCAGCAGCCCGGACAGGGGTAAAAACAATGAGCAGTTCTTC

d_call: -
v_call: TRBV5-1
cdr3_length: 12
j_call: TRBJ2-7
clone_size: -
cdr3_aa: CAGSSGEREQYF
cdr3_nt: TGCGCCGGCAGCAGTGGGGAACGCGAGCAGTACTTC

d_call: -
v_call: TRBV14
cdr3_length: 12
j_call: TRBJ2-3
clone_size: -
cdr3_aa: CASSQGYPTQYF
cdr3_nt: TGTGCCAGCAGCCAAGGTTACCCGACGCAGTATTTT

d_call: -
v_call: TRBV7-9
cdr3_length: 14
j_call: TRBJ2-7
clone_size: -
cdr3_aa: CASSFEDDSYEQYF
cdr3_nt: TGTGCCAGCAGCTTCGAGGACGACTCCTACGAGCAGTACTTC

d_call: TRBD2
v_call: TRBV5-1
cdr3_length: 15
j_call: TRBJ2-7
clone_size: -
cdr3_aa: CASSLARGGLYEQYF
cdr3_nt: TGCGCCAGCAGCTTGGCCCGGGGGGGCCTCTACGAGCAGTACTTC

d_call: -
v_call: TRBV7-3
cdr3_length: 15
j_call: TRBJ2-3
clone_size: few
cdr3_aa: CASSPGGLPTDTQYF
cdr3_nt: TGTGCCAGCAGTCCCGGGGGACTCCCCACAGATACGCAGTATTTT

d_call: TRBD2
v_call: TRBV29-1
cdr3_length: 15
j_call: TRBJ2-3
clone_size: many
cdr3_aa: CSGGGVRVNTDTQYF
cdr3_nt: TGCAGCGGGGGAGGGGTTCGTGTGAACACAGATACGCAGTATTTT